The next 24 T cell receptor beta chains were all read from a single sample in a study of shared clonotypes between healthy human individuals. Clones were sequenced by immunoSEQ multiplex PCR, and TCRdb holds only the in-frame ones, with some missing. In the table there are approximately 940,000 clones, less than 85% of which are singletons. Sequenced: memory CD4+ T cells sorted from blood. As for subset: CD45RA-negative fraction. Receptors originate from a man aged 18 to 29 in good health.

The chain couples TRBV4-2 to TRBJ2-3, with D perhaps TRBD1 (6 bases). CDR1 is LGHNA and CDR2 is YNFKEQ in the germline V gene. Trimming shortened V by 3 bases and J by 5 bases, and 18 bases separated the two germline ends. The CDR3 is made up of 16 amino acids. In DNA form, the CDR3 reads TGTGCCAGCAGCCAGGCGGACAGCAAGCTCTTAGATACGCAGTATTTT. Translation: CASSQADSKLLDTQYF.

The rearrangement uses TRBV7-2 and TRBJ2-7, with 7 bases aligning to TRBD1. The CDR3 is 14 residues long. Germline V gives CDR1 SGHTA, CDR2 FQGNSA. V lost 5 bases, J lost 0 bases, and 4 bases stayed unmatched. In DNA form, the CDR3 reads TGTGCCAGCAGCCCGGACAGGTACTCCTACGAGCAGTACTTC. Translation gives CASSPDRYSYEQYF.

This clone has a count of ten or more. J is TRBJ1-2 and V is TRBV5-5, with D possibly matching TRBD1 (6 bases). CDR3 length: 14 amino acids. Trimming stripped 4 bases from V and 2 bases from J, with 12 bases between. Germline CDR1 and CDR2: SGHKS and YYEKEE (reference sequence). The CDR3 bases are TGTGCCAGCAGCGATACCGACAGGAACTATGGCTACACCTTC. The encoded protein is CASSDTDRNYGYTF.

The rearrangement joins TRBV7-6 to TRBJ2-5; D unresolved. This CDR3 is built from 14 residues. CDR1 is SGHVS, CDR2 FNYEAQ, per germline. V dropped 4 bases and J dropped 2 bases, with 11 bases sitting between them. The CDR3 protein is CASSSTGLQETQYF. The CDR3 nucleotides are TGTGCCAGCAGCTCCACCGGGCTTCAAGAGACCCAGTACTTC.

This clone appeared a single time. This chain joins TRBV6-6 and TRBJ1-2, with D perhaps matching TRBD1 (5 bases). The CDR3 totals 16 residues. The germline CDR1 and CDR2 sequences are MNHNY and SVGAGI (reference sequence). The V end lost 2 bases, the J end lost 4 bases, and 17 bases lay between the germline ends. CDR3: CASSYPTTGQTYGYTF. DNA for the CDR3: TGTGCCAGCAGTTACCCCACGACCGGACAAACCTATGGCTACACCTTC.

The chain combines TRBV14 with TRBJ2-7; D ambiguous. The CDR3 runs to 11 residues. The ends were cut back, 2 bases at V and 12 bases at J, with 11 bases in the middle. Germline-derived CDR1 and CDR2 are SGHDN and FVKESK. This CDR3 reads CASSQFFVRYF. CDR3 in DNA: TGTGCCAGCAGCCAATTTTTCGTTCGGTACTTC.

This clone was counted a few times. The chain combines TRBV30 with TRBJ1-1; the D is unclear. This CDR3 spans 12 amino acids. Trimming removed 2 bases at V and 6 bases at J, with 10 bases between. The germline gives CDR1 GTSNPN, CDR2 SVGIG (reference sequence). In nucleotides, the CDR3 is TGTGCCTGGAGTCCCCCGTGGGCTGAAGCTTTCTTT. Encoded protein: CAWSPPWAEAFF. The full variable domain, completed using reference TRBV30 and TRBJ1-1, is SQTIHQWPATLVQPVGSPLSLECTVEGTSNPNLYWYRQAAGRGLQLLFYSVGIGQISSEVPQNLSASRPQDRQFILSSKKLLLSDSGFYLCAWSPPWAEAFFGQGTRLTVV.

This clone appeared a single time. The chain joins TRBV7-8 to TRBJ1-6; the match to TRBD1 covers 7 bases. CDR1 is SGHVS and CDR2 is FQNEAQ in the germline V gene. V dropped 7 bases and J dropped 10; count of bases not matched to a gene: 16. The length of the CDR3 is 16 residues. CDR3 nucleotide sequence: TGTGCCAGCACCTCGACAGGGTTCTCCGCCAGATCACCCCTCCACTTT. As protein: CASTSTGFSARSPLHF.

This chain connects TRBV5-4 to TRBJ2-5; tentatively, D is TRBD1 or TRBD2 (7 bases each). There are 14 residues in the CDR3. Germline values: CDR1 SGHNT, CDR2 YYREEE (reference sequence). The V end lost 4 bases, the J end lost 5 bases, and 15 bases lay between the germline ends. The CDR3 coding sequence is TGTGCCAGCAGCGCCCGACAGGGAGGGGAGACCCAGTACTTC. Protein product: CASSARQGGETQYF.

The CDR3 loop is CAISRRAWDNEQFF. The CDR3 bases are TGTGCCATCAGTCGGCGGGCTTGGGACAATGAGCAGTTCTTC. The V call is TRBV10-3, the J call TRBJ2-1; a possible D gene is TRBD2 (5 bases). Germline V gene sequence: CDR1 ENHRY, CDR2 SYGVKD. The V and J ends lost 5 bases and 5 bases respectively, with 13 bases between them. The CDR3 is 14 residues long.

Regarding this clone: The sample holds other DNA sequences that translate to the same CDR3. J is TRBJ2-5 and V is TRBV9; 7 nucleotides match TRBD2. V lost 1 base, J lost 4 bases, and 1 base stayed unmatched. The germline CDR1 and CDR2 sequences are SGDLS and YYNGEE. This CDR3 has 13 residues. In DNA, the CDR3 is TGTGCCAGCAGCGTAAGCGGGGTAGAGACCCAGTACTTC. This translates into CASSVSGVETQYF.

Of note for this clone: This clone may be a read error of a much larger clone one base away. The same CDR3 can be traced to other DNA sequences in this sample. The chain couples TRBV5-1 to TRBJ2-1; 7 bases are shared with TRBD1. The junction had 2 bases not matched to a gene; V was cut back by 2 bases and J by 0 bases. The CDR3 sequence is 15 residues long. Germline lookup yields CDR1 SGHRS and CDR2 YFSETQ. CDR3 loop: CASSLQGSSYNEQFF. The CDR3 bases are TGCGCCAGCAGCTTACAGGGGTCCTCCTACAATGAGCAGTTCTTC.

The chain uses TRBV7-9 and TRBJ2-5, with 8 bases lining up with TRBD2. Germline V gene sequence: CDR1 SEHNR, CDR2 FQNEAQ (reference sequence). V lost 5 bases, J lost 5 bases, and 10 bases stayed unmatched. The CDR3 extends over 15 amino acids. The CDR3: CASSPQAIAGETQYF. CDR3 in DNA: TGTGCCAGCAGCCCCCAGGCGATAGCGGGGGAGACCCAGTACTTC.

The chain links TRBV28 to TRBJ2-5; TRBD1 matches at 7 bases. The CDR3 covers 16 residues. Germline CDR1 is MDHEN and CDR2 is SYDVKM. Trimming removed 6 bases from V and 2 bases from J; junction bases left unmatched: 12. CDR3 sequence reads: CASSPRQGLLQETQYF. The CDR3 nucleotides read TGTGCCAGCAGCCCTCGACAGGGCCTCCTTCAAGAGACCCAGTACTTC. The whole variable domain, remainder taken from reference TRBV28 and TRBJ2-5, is DVKVTQSSRYLVKRTGEKVFLECVQDMDHENMFWYRQDPGLGLRLIYFSYDVKMKEKGDIPEGYSVSREKKERFSLILESASTNQTSMYLCASSPRQGLLQETQYFGPGTRLLVL.

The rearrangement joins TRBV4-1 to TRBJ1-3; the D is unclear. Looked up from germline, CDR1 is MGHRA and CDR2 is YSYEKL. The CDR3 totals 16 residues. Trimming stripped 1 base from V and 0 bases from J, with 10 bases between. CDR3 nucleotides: TGCGCCAGCAGCCAAGGGTACGGTTCCTCTGGAAACACCATATATTTT. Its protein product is CASSQGYGSSGNTIYF.

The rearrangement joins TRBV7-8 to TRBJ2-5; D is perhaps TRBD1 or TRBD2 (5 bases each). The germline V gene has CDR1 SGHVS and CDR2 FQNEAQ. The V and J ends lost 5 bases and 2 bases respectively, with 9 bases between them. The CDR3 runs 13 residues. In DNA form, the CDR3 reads TGTGCCAGCAGCCCGTGGGGGCAAGAGACCCAGTACTTC. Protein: CASSPWGQETQYF. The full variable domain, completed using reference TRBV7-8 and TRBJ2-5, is GAGVSQSPRYKVAKRGQDVALRCDPISGHVSLFWYQQALGQGPEFLTYFQNEAQLDKSGLPSDRFFAERPEGSVSTLKIQRTQQEDSAVYLCASSPWGQETQYFGPGTRLLVL.

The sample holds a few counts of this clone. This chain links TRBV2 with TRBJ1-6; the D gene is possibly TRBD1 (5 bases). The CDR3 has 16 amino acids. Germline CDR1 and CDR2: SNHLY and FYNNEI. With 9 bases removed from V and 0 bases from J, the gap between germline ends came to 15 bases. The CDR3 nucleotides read TGTGCCAGTGGGGGTGCCCAACTCTCCTATAATTCACCCCTCCACTTT. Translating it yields CASGGAQLSYNSPLHF. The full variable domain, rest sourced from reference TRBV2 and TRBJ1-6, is EPEVTQTPSHQVTQMGQEVILRCVPISNHLYFYWYRQILGQKVEFLVSFYNNEISEKSEIFDDQFSVERPDGSNFTLKIRSTKLEDSAMYFCASGGAQLSYNSPLHFGNGTRLTVT.

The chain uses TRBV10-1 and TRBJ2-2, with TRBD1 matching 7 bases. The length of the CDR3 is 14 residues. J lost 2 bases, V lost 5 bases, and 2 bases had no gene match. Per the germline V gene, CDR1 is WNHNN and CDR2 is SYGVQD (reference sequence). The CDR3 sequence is CASSTGANTGELFF. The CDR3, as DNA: TGCGCCAGCAGTACAGGGGCAAACACCGGGGAGCTGTTTTTT.

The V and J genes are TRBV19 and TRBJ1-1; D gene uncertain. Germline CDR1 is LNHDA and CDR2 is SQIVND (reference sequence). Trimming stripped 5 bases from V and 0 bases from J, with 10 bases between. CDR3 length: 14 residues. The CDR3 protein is CASSGGFMNTEAFF. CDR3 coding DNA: TGTGCCAGTAGTGGAGGGTTTATGAACACTGAAGCTTTCTTT. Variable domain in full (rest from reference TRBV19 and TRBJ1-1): DGGITQSPKYLFRKEGQNVTLSCEQNLNHDAMYWYRQDPGQGLRLIYYSQIVNDFQKGDIAEGYSVSREKKESFPLTVTSAQKNPTAFYLCASSGGFMNTEAFFGQGTRLTVV.

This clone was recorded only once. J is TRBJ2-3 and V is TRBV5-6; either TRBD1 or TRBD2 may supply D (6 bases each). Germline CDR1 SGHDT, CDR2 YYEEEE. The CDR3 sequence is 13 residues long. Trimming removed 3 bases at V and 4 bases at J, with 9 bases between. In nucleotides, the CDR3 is TGTGCCAGCAGCTCTAGGGGGGCAGATACGCAGTATTTT. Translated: CASSSRGADTQYF. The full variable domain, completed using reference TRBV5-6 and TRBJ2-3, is DAGVTQSPTHLIKTRGQQVTLRCSPKSGHDTVSWYQQALGQGPQFIFQYYEEEERQRGNFPDRFSGHQFPNYSSELNVNALLLGDSALYLCASSSRGADTQYFGPGTRLTVL.

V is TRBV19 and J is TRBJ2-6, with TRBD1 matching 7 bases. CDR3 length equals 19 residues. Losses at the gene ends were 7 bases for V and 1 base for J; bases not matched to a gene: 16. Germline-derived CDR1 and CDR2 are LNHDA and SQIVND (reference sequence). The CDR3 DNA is TGTGCCAGTACTAATGGGTGGGACAGTGTAACTTCTGGGGCCAACGTCCTGACTTTC. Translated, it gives CASTNGWDSVTSGANVLTF.

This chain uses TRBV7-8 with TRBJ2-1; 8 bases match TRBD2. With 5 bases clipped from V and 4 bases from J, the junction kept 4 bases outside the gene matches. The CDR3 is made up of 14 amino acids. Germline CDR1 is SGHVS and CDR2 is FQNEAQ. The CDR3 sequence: CASSRGGLYNEQFF. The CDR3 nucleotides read TGTGCCAGCAGCCGGGGGGGCTTATACAATGAGCAGTTCTTC. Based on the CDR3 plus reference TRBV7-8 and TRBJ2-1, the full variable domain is GAGVSQSPRYKVAKRGQDVALRCDPISGHVSLFWYQQALGQGPEFLTYFQNEAQLDKSGLPSDRFFAERPEGSVSTLKIQRTQQEDSAVYLCASSRGGLYNEQFFGPGTRLTVL.

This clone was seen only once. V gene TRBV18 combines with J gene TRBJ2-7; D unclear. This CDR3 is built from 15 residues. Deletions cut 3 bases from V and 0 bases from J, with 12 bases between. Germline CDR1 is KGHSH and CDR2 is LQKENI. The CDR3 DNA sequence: TGTGCCAGCTCACCGTCTCCCACGAGCTCCTACGAGCAGTACTTC. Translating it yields CASSPSPTSSYEQYF.

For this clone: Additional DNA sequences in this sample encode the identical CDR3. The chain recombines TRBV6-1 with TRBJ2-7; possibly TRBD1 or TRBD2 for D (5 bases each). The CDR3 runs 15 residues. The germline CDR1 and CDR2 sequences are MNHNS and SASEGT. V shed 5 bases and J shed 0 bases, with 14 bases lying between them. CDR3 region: CASSLHRDGSYEQYF. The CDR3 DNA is TGTGCCAGCAGTCTACACCGGGACGGCTCCTACGAGCAGTACTTC.